The next 25 T cell receptor beta chains were all read from a single sample in a study of T cell responses to AZD1222 COVID-19 vaccine. Assay used: immunoSEQ multiplex PCR; TCRdb lists only in-frame clones, some missing. The repertoire holds roughly 130,000 clones, roughly 84% seen once, with about 12% in the top ten. The material sequenced was peripheral blood, taken on day 0 of AZD1222 vaccination. These receptors were collected from an adult in good health.

The chain couples TRBV6-5 to TRBJ1-5; 10 bases agree with TRBD1. J was trimmed by 3 bases and V by 6 bases; bases with no gene match: 5. Germline CDR1 is MNHEY and CDR2 is SVGAGI. CDR3 length: 15 residues. CDR3: CASSPGTGVNQPQHF. The DNA of the CDR3 is TGTGCCAGCAGCCCCGGGACAGGGGTCAATCAGCCCCAGCATTTT.

The chain uses TRBV7-9 and TRBJ1-4; the D is unclear. V was clipped by 3 bases and J by 4 bases, with 12 bases between them. Germline lookup yields CDR1 SEHNR and CDR2 FQNEAQ (reference sequence). The CDR3 loop spans 15 amino acids. CDR3 sequence (DNA): TGTGCCAGCAGCTTCGGGCGGATTGATAATGAAAAACTGTTTTTT. It specifies CASSFGRIDNEKLFF. Full variable domain (outside the CDR3, taken from reference TRBV7-9 and TRBJ1-4): DTGVSQNPRHKITKRGQNVTFRCDPISEHNRLYWYRQTLGQGPEFLTYFQNEAQLEKSRLLSDRFSAERPKGSFSTLEIQRTEQGDSAMYLCASSFGRIDNEKLFFGSGTQLSVL.

The chain couples TRBV28 to TRBJ2-7; TRBD1 matches 10 bases. Trimming removed 5 bases from V and 0 bases from J; junction bases left unmatched: 7. CDR1 is MDHEN, CDR2 SYDVKM, per germline. The CDR3 contains 16 residues. The CDR3 is CASSRTGGLSSYEQYF. As DNA, the CDR3 is TGTGCCAGCAGTCGGACAGGGGGGCTGAGCTCCTACGAGCAGTACTTC.

J is TRBJ1-3 and V is TRBV18; the D is unclear. The CDR3 covers 14 residues. Trimming left V 2 bases short and J 1 base short, with 6 bases between. Per germline, CDR1 KGHSH and CDR2 LQKENI. CDR3 in DNA: TGTGCCAGCTCACCAGGCAGTTCTGGAAACACCATATATTTT. Encoded protein: CASSPGSSGNTIYF.

About this clone itself: This same CDR3 is encoded by further DNA sequences in the sample. The chain couples TRBV2 to TRBJ2-1; 7 nucleotides line up with TRBD2. Looked up from germline, CDR1 is SNHLY and CDR2 is FYNNEI. V was clipped by 6 bases and J by 5 bases; unmatched bases: 4. The CDR3 is 13 amino acids. In DNA form, the CDR3 reads TGTGCCAGCAGGGGGGGGAGGGACAATGAGCAGTTCTTC. It encodes CASRGGRDNEQFF. The whole variable domain, remainder taken from reference TRBV2 and TRBJ2-1, is EPEVTQTPSHQVTQMGQEVILRCVPISNHLYFYWYRQILGQKVEFLVSFYNNEISEKSEIFDDQFSVERPDGSNFTLKIRSTKLEDSAMYFCASRGGRDNEQFFGPGTRLTVL.

J is TRBJ1-2 and V is TRBV5-6, with D possibly matching TRBD1 (5 bases). Per the germline V gene, CDR1 is SGHDT and CDR2 is YYEEEE. Deletions cut 3 bases from V and 6 bases from J, with 18 bases between. The CDR3 extends over 15 amino acids. CDR3 residues: CASSSGVKGSDGYTF. The CDR3 DNA is TGTGCCAGCAGCTCGGGGGTTAAGGGATCGGATGGCTACACCTTC.

The chain uses TRBV14 and TRBJ2-7; 9 nucleotides agree with TRBD2. V dropped 1 base and J dropped 8; count of bases not matched to a gene: 15. Germline CDR1 is SGHDN and CDR2 is FVKESK. The CDR3 has 17 amino acids. CDR3 DNA: TGTGCCAGCAGCCAAGGTAGCGGGAGATCGCTGGGAGTGAAGCAGTACTTC. Translating gives CASSQGSGRSLGVKQYF.

The gene calls are TRBV7-2 and TRBJ1-1; no reliable D call. Per the germline V gene, CDR1 is SGHTA and CDR2 is FQGNSA. V shed 1 base and J shed 1 base, with 10 bases lying between them. The length of the CDR3 is 15 residues. CDR3: CASSLDKVGNTEAFF. The CDR3 DNA follows: TGTGCCAGCAGCTTAGATAAGGTGGGGAACACTGAAGCTTTCTTT.

The chain joins TRBV7-8 to TRBJ2-3; D is unclear. This CDR3 contains 15 residues. Trimming stripped 4 bases from V and 2 bases from J, with 13 bases between. Germline V CDR1 and CDR2: SGHVS, FQNEAQ. This chain's CDR3 is CASSSQNYFTDTQYF. DNA of the CDR3: TGTGCCAGCAGCTCCCAAAATTACTTCACAGATACGCAGTATTTT.

This chain connects TRBV6-5 to TRBJ1-1, with 8 bases identical to TRBD1. The CDR3 length is 13 residues. Germline V gene sequence: CDR1 MNHEY, CDR2 SVGAGI. V shed 8 bases and J 6 bases; nucleotides not matched to a gene: 8. CDR3 residues: CASRQGAISEAFF. CDR3 DNA: TGTGCCAGCCGCCAGGGGGCGATATCTGAAGCTTTCTTT.

The rearrangement joins TRBV28 to TRBJ2-1; D remains unclear. The CDR3 has 12 amino acids. V was trimmed by 6 bases and J by 7 bases, leaving 10 bases between them. Germline V gene data show CDR1 as MDHEN and CDR2 as SYDVKM. CDR3 coding DNA: TGTGCCAGCAGGGGTCTAGGTAATGAGCAGTTCTTC. It specifies CASRGLGNEQFF.

The rearrangement joins TRBV5-4 to TRBJ2-7; 8 nucleotides match TRBD1. Trimming removed 3 bases from V and 3 bases from J; junction bases left unmatched: 8. Germline V CDR1 and CDR2: SGHNT, YYREEE (reference sequence). The CDR3 covers 15 residues. The CDR3: CASSSGQGLYYEQYF. As DNA, the CDR3 is TGTGCCAGCAGCTCCGGACAGGGCCTCTACTACGAGCAGTACTTC. Drawing the rest from reference TRBV5-4 and TRBJ2-7, the complete variable domain is ETGVTQSPTHLIKTRGQQVTLRCSSQSGHNTVSWYQQALGQGPQFIFQYYREEENGRGNFPPRFSGLQFPNYSSELNVNALELDDSALYLCASSSGQGLYYEQYFGPGTRLTVT.

In this sample, this clone turned up once. Here the CDR3 reads CASSPTSGWTDTQYF. In DNA, the CDR3 is TGTGCCAGCAGCCCGACTAGCGGGTGGACAGATACGCAGTATTTT. The chain employs TRBV3-1 (or the pseudogene TRBV3-2) and TRBJ2-3; 10 nucleotides agree with TRBD2. CDR3 length: 15 residues. After removal of 4 bases from V and 3 bases from J, the junction contained 4 bases not matched to a gene. The germline V gene encodes CDR1 LGHDT and CDR2 YNNKEL (reference sequence).

With respect to this clone: No DNA is shown, since the ends of the CDR3 on it are uncertain; the CDR3 is the one TCRdb lists. The rearrangement joins TRBV11-3 to TRBJ2-7. The CDR3 spans 13 residues, counting both ends. Germline V gene lookup returns CDR1 SGHNT and CDR2 YENEEA. CDR3: CASSFGSGAAKYF.

The rearrangement links TRBV2 to TRBJ2-2; 8 bases agree with TRBD1. V lost 7 bases to trimming and J lost 6 bases; unmatched junction nucleotides: 7. This CDR3 is built from 14 residues. From germline, CDR1 is SNHLY and CDR2 FYNNEI. In DNA form, the CDR3 reads TGTGCCAGCAACCAGGACAGGGTGGCCGGGGAGCTGTTTTTT. This codes for CASNQDRVAGELFF.

The V and J genes are TRBV4-2 and TRBJ2-1, with D maybe TRBD2 (5 bases). The CDR3 sequence is 16 residues long. Germline values: CDR1 LGHNA, CDR2 YNFKEQ. Trimming took 0 bases from V and 1 from J, leaving 10 bases between them. CDR3 loop: CASSQEEDQSYNEQFF. The CDR3 bases are TGTGCCAGCAGCCAAGAGGAGGACCAATCCTACAATGAGCAGTTCTTC.

For the CDR3, the DNA is TGTGCCAGCAGCCCCGACCGGAGACTCTACGAGCAGTACTTC. Encoded protein: CASSPDRRLYEQYF. The chain recombines TRBV11-1 with TRBJ2-7; D gene unclear. The V gene lost 5 bases and the J gene lost 3 bases, with 14 bases spanning the gap. The CDR3 runs to 14 residues. Germline lookup yields CDR1 SGHAT and CDR2 FQDESV (reference sequence).

Relative to its sample, this clone is medium-sized. CDR3 bases: TGTGCCAGCAGCTTAGATATCCGGGGAATGAACACTGAAGCTTTCTTT. This translates into CASSLDIRGMNTEAFF. The chain carries TRBV11-2 and TRBJ1-1; no clear D gene. V lost 0 bases, J lost 0 bases, and 11 bases lay in between. From germline, CDR1 is SGHAT and CDR2 FQNNGV. The CDR3 totals 16 residues.

This sequence joins TRBV3-1 (or the pseudogene TRBV3-2) and TRBJ1-5, with D tentatively TRBD1 (6 bases). Trimming left V 0 bases short and J 4 bases short, with 13 bases between. There are 16 residues in the CDR3. In germline, CDR1 is LGHDT, CDR2 YNNKEL (reference sequence). The CDR3 DNA reads TGTGCCAGCAGCCAAGATCTCAGGGGCGGGAATCAGCCCCAGCATTTT. Encoded protein: CASSQDLRGGNQPQHF.

V and J are TRBV14 and TRBJ2-3; TRBD1 might be the D (6 bases). Per the germline V gene, CDR1 is SGHDN and CDR2 is FVKESK. The ends were cut back, 3 bases at V and 0 bases at J, with 19 bases in the middle. CDR3 length equals 18 residues. CDR3 nucleotides: TGTGCCAGCAGCCAGCGTTCCGGGGACACGTTCAGCACAGATACGCAGTATTTT. It specifies CASSQRSGDTFSTDTQYF.

The J gene is TRBJ2-7, the V gene TRBV7-9, with D perhaps TRBD2 (7 bases). The length of the CDR3 is 17 residues. Looked up from germline, CDR1 is SEHNR and CDR2 is FQNEAQ (reference sequence). Trimming stripped 2 bases from V and 4 bases from J, with 21 bases between. The CDR3 reads CASSLLIGGRAEYEQYF. In DNA, the CDR3 is TGTGCCAGCAGCTTATTAATAGGGGGGAGGGCCGAGTACGAGCAGTACTTC.

The V and J genes are TRBV19 and TRBJ1-3; D gene uncertain. CDR1 LNHDA and CDR2 SQIVND come from the germline V gene (reference sequence). Trimming shortened V by 3 bases and J by 0 bases, and 12 bases separated the two germline ends. This CDR3 is 16 amino acids long. CDR3 nucleotides: TGTGCCAGTAGTATTGGAGAGGGAGGCTCTGGAAACACCATATATTTT. This sequence encodes CASSIGEGGSGNTIYF.

J is TRBJ1-1 and V is TRBV6-2 or TRBV6-3; D not certain. Germline V gene sequence: CDR1 MNHEY, CDR2 SVGEGT. V dropped 4 bases and J dropped 5 bases, with 17 bases sitting between them. This CDR3 spans 15 amino acids. The CDR3 sequence is CASSSPNMGITEAFF. The CDR3 DNA sequence: TGTGCCAGCAGTTCTCCCAATATGGGAATAACTGAAGCTTTCTTT.

The rearrangement uses TRBV2 and TRBJ1-2; 8 positions match TRBD1. V gave up 4 bases and J gave up 7 bases; unmatched junction bases: 8. The germline gives CDR1 SNHLY, CDR2 FYNNEI. CDR3 length: 14 amino acids. CDR3 in amino acids: CASSAGQGRTGYTF. CDR3 coding DNA: TGTGCCAGCAGTGCAGGACAGGGAAGGACTGGCTACACCTTC.

V gene TRBV19 combines with J gene TRBJ1-1, with D unresolved. CDR1 is LNHDA, CDR2 SQIVND, per germline (reference sequence). The CDR3 consists of 14 residues. V was clipped by 3 bases and J by 2 bases, with 10 bases between them. In DNA, the CDR3 is TGTGCCAGTAGTATTTCCTCTCTCAACACTGAAGCTTTCTTT. It yields the protein CASSISSLNTEAFF. Full variable domain (rest looked up from reference TRBV19 and TRBJ1-1): DGGITQSPKYLFRKEGQNVTLSCEQNLNHDAMYWYRQDPGQGLRLIYYSQIVNDFQKGDIAEGYSVSREKKESFPLTVTSAQKNPTAFYLCASSISSLNTEAFFGQGTRLTVV.